This is a list of T cell receptor beta chains from one sample in a study of CD8 T cells in ankylosing spondylitis. MiXCR, applied by TCRdb to the 5' RACE reads, yields one record per CDR3 protein. The data hold around 250,000 distinct CDR3 sequences, with approximately 20% observed a single time. Material for sequencing was blood, either unsorted or a sorted T cell fraction (not recorded which). These receptors were taken from a male donor with ankylosing spondylitis or in good health (not recorded which). Both conserved end residues are part of each CDR3. The D gene is left open where the match is weak. The size of a clone is reported for some rows only, either as once, few or many, or as a class for expanded clones.

TRBD2 - TRBJ2-4 TRBV9 CASSVDGGRGPKNIQYF TGTGCCAGCAGCGTAGATGGCGGGAGAGGACCCAAAAACATTCAGTACTTC
- few TRBJ2-1 TRBV7-2 CASSAPVLFYNEQFF TGTGCCAGCAGCGCCCCCGTTCTGTTTTACAATGAGCAGTTCTTC
TRBD1 many TRBJ1-2 TRBV25-1 CASSDYAGTANYGYTF TGTGCCAGCAGTGACTACGCAGGGACAGCTAACTATGGCTACACCTTC
- - TRBJ2-2 TRBV6-5 CASSYSITNTGELFF TGTGCCAGCAGTTACTCGATTACGAACACCGGGGAGCTGTTTTTT
- - TRBJ2-2 TRBV12-3/TRBV12-4 CASTEGDGEPFF TGTGCCAGCACCGAGGGGGACGGGGAGCCGTTTTTT
- many TRBJ2-1 TRBV3-1 CASSQEPDSYNEQFF TGTGCCAGCAGCCAAGAACCGGACTCCTACAATGAGCAGTTCTTC
- few TRBJ2-5 TRBV15 CATSSSGIQETQYF TGTGCCACCAGCAGCTCAGGGATCCAAGAGACCCAGTACTTC
TRBD1 few TRBJ2-1 TRBV28 CASSGTGLNNEQFF TGTGCCAGCAGTGGGACAGGGCTAAACAATGAGCAGTTCTTC
- - TRBJ2-1 TRBV28 CASSFLGGNEQFF TGTGCCAGCAGTTTTTTAGGGGGCAATGAGCAGTTCTTC
- few TRBJ1-1 TRBV29-1 CSVRDTEAFF TGCAGCGTTCGTGACACTGAAGCTTTCTTT
TRBD2 - TRBJ2-5 TRBV7-2 CASGPSGPETQYF TGTGCCAGCGGGCCTAGCGGGCCGGAGACCCAGTACTTC
- - TRBJ2-3 TRBV5-1 CASSLGGADDTQYF TGCGCCAGCAGCTTGGGAGGGGCGGATGATACGCAGTATTTT
- - TRBJ1-2 TRBV5-1 CASSLTGTLYGYTF TGCGCCAGCAGCTTGACGGGGACCCTCTATGGCTACACCTTC
TRBD2 - TRBJ2-3 TRBV4-1 CASSQEGREGTDTQYF TGCGCCAGCAGCCAAGAGGGGCGGGAGGGCACAGATACGCAGTATTTT
- - TRBJ2-7 TRBV29-1 CSVVGSLGVSYEQYF TGCAGCGTTGTTGGGAGTTTGGGGGTCTCCTACGAGCAGTACTTC
TRBD1 few TRBJ2-7 TRBV7-9 CASSLVHRDSAYEQYF TGTGCCAGCAGCTTAGTTCATAGGGACAGTGCCTACGAGCAGTACTTC
- many TRBJ2-2 TRBV6-2/TRBV6-3 CASSLPGPNGGELFF TGTGCCAGCAGCCTGCCGGGGCCGAACGGCGGGGAGCTGTTTTTT
- many TRBJ2-7 TRBV7-2 CASSLVQLYEQYF TGTGCCAGCAGCTTAGTACAGCTCTACGAGCAGTACTTC
- - TRBJ1-3 TRBV20-1 CSARAAKTYIGTIYF TGCAGTGCTAGAGCGGCGAAGACGTATATCGGGACCATATATTTT
- - TRBJ2-1 TRBV4-3 CASSNGRDLYNEQFF TGCGCCAGCAGTAATGGAAGAGACCTCTACAATGAGCAGTTCTTC
- once TRBJ2-5 TRBV12-3/TRBV12-4 CASSPRIPTTYQETQYF TGTGCCAGCAGTCCCAGAATACCCACAACGTACCAAGAGACCCAGTACTTC
- - TRBJ2-1 TRBV6-4 CASSLGSSNEQFF TGTGCCAGCAGTCTTGGCAGTTCCAATGAGCAGTTCTTC
- - TRBJ1-2 TRBV3-1 CASSRHPAAGAPYGYTF TGTGCCAGCAGCCGCCACCCAGCAGCGGGGGCGCCCTATGGCTACACCTTC
- many TRBJ1-2 TRBV29-1 CSTGPHENYGYTF TGCAGCACCGGCCCCCACGAGAACTATGGCTACACCTTC
- few TRBJ2-3 TRBV6-2/TRBV6-3 CASSYLQGTDTQYF TGTGCCAGCAGTTACTTGCAGGGCACAGATACGCAGTATTTT
- - TRBJ2-1 TRBV20-1 CSASRLDVSYEQFF TGCAGTGCTAGCCGCTTGGATGTGAGCTATGAGCAGTTCTTC
TRBD2 few TRBJ2-1 TRBV12-3/TRBV12-4 CAIGLAGVPYNEQFF TGTGCCATAGGACTAGCGGGAGTCCCCTACAATGAGCAGTTCTTC
TRBD1 few TRBJ2-7 TRBV2 CANRDRGKNEQYF TGTGCCAACCGGGACAGGGGGAAAAACGAGCAGTACTTC
- - TRBJ2-1 TRBV28 CASRNPGGNYNEQFF TGTGCCAGCAGAAATCCTGGGGGAAACTACAATGAGCAGTTCTTC
- many TRBJ2-7 TRBV10-3 CAISDETYEQYF TGTGCCATCAGTGACGAGACCTACGAGCAGTACTTC
- few TRBJ2-3 TRBV25-1 CASSELADTDTQYF TGTGCCAGCAGTGAACTAGCAGACACAGATACGCAGTATTTT
- many TRBJ2-1 TRBV29-1 CSVEFLAGEQFF TGCAGCGTTGAATTCCTAGCTGGGGAGCAGTTCTTC
- - TRBJ2-7 TRBV6-6 CASSYTPTYEQYF TGTGCCAGCAGTTACACGCCAACCTACGAGCAGTACTTC
TRBD1 many TRBJ2-7 TRBV27 CASSSGTGGHEQYF TGTGCCAGCAGTTCCGGGACAGGGGGTCACGAGCAGTACTTC
- - TRBJ2-5 TRBV7-3 CASSSTGSAETQYF TGTGCCAGCAGCTCTACAGGGTCCGCAGAGACCCAGTACTTC
TRBD2 - TRBJ2-1 TRBV11-2 CASSYPLAGGSSNEQFF TGTGCCAGCAGCTACCCCTTAGCGGGAGGGTCATCCAATGAGCAGTTCTTC
- - TRBJ1-2 TRBV20-1 CSARDRAGSSGYTF TGCAGTGCTAGAGATCGGGCAGGATCGAGCGGCTACACCTTC
- - TRBJ2-4 TRBV30 CAWTPETSYLAKNIQYF TGTGCCTGGACTCCCGAGACCAGCTATCTAGCCAAAAACATTCAGTACTTC
TRBD2 few TRBJ2-1 TRBV6-1 CASSVAGFYNEQFF TGTGCCAGCAGCGTAGCGGGATTTTACAATGAGCAGTTCTTC
TRBD2 - TRBJ2-3 TRBV29-1 CSVYGVKREATDTQYF TGCAGCGTATATGGGGTCAAGCGGGAGGCCACAGATACGCAGTATTTT
- few TRBJ2-5 TRBV7-6 CASTPSSEETQYF TGTGCCAGCACCCCTAGCAGTGAAGAGACCCAGTACTTC
- few TRBJ1-1 TRBV5-1 CASSVEGFTEAFF TGCGCCAGCAGCGTGGAAGGATTCACTGAAGCTTTCTTT
- many TRBJ2-3 TRBV20-1 CSARVELTDTQYF TGCAGCGCCAGGGTTGAGTTGACAGATACGCAGTATTTT
TRBD2 few TRBJ2-1 TRBV12-3/TRBV12-4 CASSSSGRLYNEQFF TGTGCCAGCAGTTCTAGCGGGAGACTCTACAATGAGCAGTTCTTC
- - TRBJ1-1 TRBV7-6 CASSHNRPSKHMNTEAFF TGTGCCAGCAGCCATAATCGGCCGTCGAAGCACATGAACACTGAAGCTTTCTTT
TRBD2 - TRBJ2-1 TRBV29-1 CSVHLAGVWGEQFF TGCAGCGTGCACCTAGCGGGAGTGTGGGGTGAGCAGTTCTTC
TRBD2 - TRBJ2-3 TRBV9 CASSVATTSGNTDTQYF TGTGCCAGCAGCGTAGCTACAACTAGCGGGAACACAGATACGCAGTATTTT
- - TRBJ2-5 TRBV10-2 CASSEPRTLKETQYF TGCGCCAGCAGTGAACCCAGGACCCTCAAAGAGACCCAGTACTTC
- once TRBJ2-7 TRBV5-1 CASRDPTYEQYF TGCGCCAGCAGAGACCCGACCTACGAGCAGTACTTC
- - TRBJ1-5 TRBV6-1 CASSAVGVGQPQHF TGTGCCAGCAGTGCGGTTGGGGTAGGACAGCCCCAGCATTTT
- - TRBJ2-5 TRBV5-1 CASSAGLEETQYF TGCGCCAGCAGCGCGGGATTGGAAGAGACCCAGTACTTC
TRBD2 - TRBJ2-1 TRBV20-1 CSARDQTTGGSEQFF TGCAGTGCTAGAGATCAAACGACTGGCGGGAGTGAGCAGTTCTTC
TRBD1 few TRBJ1-6 TRBV7-6 CASSQDRVPNSPLHF TGTGCCAGCAGCCAGGACAGGGTACCAAATTCACCCCTCCACTTT
TRBD2 few TRBJ2-2 TRBV4-1 CASSQGGTSGVIGELFF TGCGCCAGCAGCCAAGGCGGGACTAGCGGGGTAATAGGGGAGCTGTTTTTT
- few TRBJ2-5 TRBV12-3/TRBV12-4 CASSPLGRVNQETQYF TGTGCCAGCAGTCCCCTTGGCAGGGTAAACCAAGAGACCCAGTACTTC
TRBD1 few TRBJ2-7 TRBV7-8 CASSTPRGTGPMGYEQYF TGTGCCAGCAGCACCCCGCGAGGGACAGGGCCGATGGGCTACGAGCAGTACTTC
TRBD2 many TRBJ2-1 TRBV6-5 CASSYSPRTRAAYNEQFF TGTGCCAGCAGTTACTCCCCTCGGACTAGGGCTGCCTACAATGAGCAGTTCTTC
- few TRBJ1-6 TRBV5-1 CASSPGLTDSPLHF TGCGCCAGCAGCCCGGGACTGACAGACTCACCCCTCCACTTT
- few TRBJ2-7 TRBV15 CATSRLLGEEQYF TGTGCCACCAGCAGACTCCTTGGTGAGGAGCAGTACTTC
TRBD2 - TRBJ2-2 TRBV27 CASSSREGTGELFF TGTGCCAGCAGTTCCAGGGAGGGCACCGGGGAGCTGTTTTTT